These T cell receptor beta chains were read from a single sample in a study of T cell responses to AZD1222 COVID-19 vaccine. The protocol was immunoSEQ multiplex PCR, while the TCRdb copy is restricted to in-frame clones and leaves out a portion. The data show roughly 270,000 clones, almost 95% seen once. Sequenced here: peripheral blood, sampled 28 days after the second AZD1222 dose. The origin of the receptors is an adult who received the AZD1222 COVID-19 vaccine. CDR3s include the opening cysteine and the closing phenylalanine or tryptophan. The D gene is left open where the match is weak. The size field is filled for only some rows; it gives once, few, many or a size class.

cdr3_aa,cdr3_nt,d_call,j_call,clone_size,v_call
CASSYFLGVGETQYF,TGTGCCAGCAGTTACTTCCTAGGGGTAGGGGAGACCCAGTACTTC,-,TRBJ2-5,-,TRBV6-5
CASSLLPGELFF,TGTGCCAGCAGCTTGCTTCCCGGGGAGCTGTTTTTT,-,TRBJ2-2,-,TRBV5-8
CASSFSGSPSYEQYF,TGTGCCAGCAGTTTCTCCGGGAGTCCCTCCTACGAGCAGTACTTC,-,TRBJ2-7,-,TRBV28
CASSYSDRPSWGGYTF,TGTGCCAGCAGTTACTCGGACAGGCCCTCGTGGGGTGGCTACACCTTC,TRBD1,TRBJ1-2,-,TRBV6-6
CASSLSSGSTNTQYF,TGTGCCAGCAGCCTTTCTAGCGGGAGCACAAATACGCAGTATTTT,TRBD2,TRBJ2-3,-,TRBV11-2
CASSLLLQETQYF,TGTGCCAGCAGTTTACTACTGCAAGAGACCCAGTACTTC,-,TRBJ2-5,few,TRBV12-3/TRBV12-4
CASSYRAAYGYTF,TGTGCCAGCAGTTACCGGGCAGCCTATGGCTACACCTTC,-,TRBJ1-2,-,TRBV6-2/TRBV6-3
CASSASSGNTIYF,TGTGCCAGTTCCGCCAGCTCTGGAAACACCATATATTTT,-,TRBJ1-3,-,TRBV9
CASSRSPAGEYEQYF,TGCGCCAGCAGCAGGAGCCCGGCGGGGGAGTACGAGCAGTACTTC,TRBD2,TRBJ2-7,-,TRBV5-1
CSVEDPPPGGYGYTF,TGCAGCGTTGAAGACCCTCCTCCGGGGGGCTATGGCTACACCTTC,-,TRBJ1-2,-,TRBV29-1
CASSLASGNTEAFF,TGTGCCAGCAGCTTAGCGTCGGGGAACACTGAAGCTTTCTTT,-,TRBJ1-1,few,TRBV7-2
CASSEVLTAGAGELFF,TGTGCCAGCAGTGAAGTATTGACAGCGGGAGCCGGGGAGCTGTTTTTT,TRBD2,TRBJ2-2,-,TRBV6-1
CASETSGGSYNEQFF,TGTGCCAGCGAGACTAGCGGGGGCTCCTACAATGAGCAGTTCTTC,TRBD2,TRBJ2-1,-,TRBV6-5
CASSLAGTAEEKLFF,TGTGCCAGCAGCCTGGCCGGGACAGCCGAAGAAAAACTGTTTTTT,TRBD1,TRBJ1-4,-,TRBV25-1
CASRTGTGYGYTF,TGTGCCAGCAGAACCGGGACAGGGTACGGCTACACCTTC,TRBD1,TRBJ1-2,-,TRBV5-6
CASSSPETQYF,TGTGCCAGCAGCTCCCCGGAGACCCAGTACTTC,-,TRBJ2-5,-,TRBV5-4
CASSKVIKETQYF,TGCGCCAGCAGCAAAGTCATTAAAGAGACCCAGTACTTC,-,TRBJ2-5,once,TRBV4-1
CASSPPGQGSLGGYTF,TGCGCCAGCAGCCCCCCCGGGCAGGGGAGTTTGGGGGGCTACACCTTC,-,TRBJ1-2,once,TRBV4-1
CASSLATTGDNEQFF,TGTGCCAGCAGCTTAGCTACGACAGGGGACAATGAGCAGTTCTTC,TRBD1,TRBJ2-1,-,TRBV7-2
CASSGQPYGYTF,TGTGCCAGCTCGGGACAGCCTTATGGCTACACCTTC,TRBD1,TRBJ1-2,-,TRBV3-1/TRBV3-2
CASSWSAGVGEQYF,TGTGCCAGCAGTTGGTCAGCGGGAGTCGGCGAGCAGTACTTC,TRBD2,TRBJ2-7,-,TRBV28
CASSLRTDYNEQFF,TGTGCCAGCAGCCTAAGGACGGACTACAATGAGCAGTTCTTC,-,TRBJ2-1,-,TRBV7-9
CASIPRLAGTNEQFF,TGTGCCAGCATCCCAAGGCTAGCGGGAACAAATGAGCAGTTCTTC,TRBD2,TRBJ2-1,-,TRBV6-2/TRBV6-3
CASSSRLAGGRNEQFF,TGTGCCAGCAGTTCCAGACTAGCGGGAGGTAGAAATGAGCAGTTCTTC,TRBD2,TRBJ2-1,-,TRBV11-2
CASLQGIGETQYF,TGTGCCAGCCTACAGGGGATCGGGGAGACCCAGTACTTC,TRBD1,TRBJ2-5,-,TRBV28
CASSLVYNEQFF,TGTGCCAGCAGCTTAGTCTACAATGAGCAGTTCTTC,-,TRBJ2-1,-,TRBV7-8
CASRFGGGEAFF,TGTGCAAGTCGCTTTGGAGGGGGAGAAGCTTTCTTT,-,TRBJ1-1,-,TRBV12-2
CASSVGHGYTF,TGCGCCAGCAGCGTAGGGCATGGCTACACCTTC,-,TRBJ1-2,-,TRBV4-3
CASSVGQGNYEQYF,TGTGCCAGCAGCGTAGGGCAGGGGAACTACGAGCAGTACTTC,-,TRBJ2-7,-,TRBV9
CASSPGATSGTYEQYF,TGTGCCAGCAGCCCCGGAGCAACTAGCGGTACCTACGAGCAGTACTTC,-,TRBJ2-7,-,TRBV21-1
CASSQTSGGRETQYF,TGTGCCAGCAGTCAGACTAGCGGGGGCCGAGAGACCCAGTACTTC,TRBD2,TRBJ2-5,-,TRBV5-4
CASSTRDRSNYGYTF,TGTGCCAGTAGCACCAGGGACAGGTCTAACTATGGCTACACCTTC,TRBD1,TRBJ1-2,-,TRBV19
CASSPGHRGGQAFF,TGTGCCAGCAGCCCCGGACACCGGGGAGGGCAAGCTTTCTTT,-,TRBJ1-1,-,TRBV3-1/TRBV3-2
CASSERAGQETQYF,TGTGCCAGCAGTGAGAGGGCAGGTCAAGAGACCCAGTACTTC,-,TRBJ2-5,-,TRBV6-1
CAIRQGLNGNQPQHF,TGTGCCATCAGGCAGGGGCTGAACGGCAATCAGCCCCAGCATTTT,-,TRBJ1-5,-,TRBV10-3
CASSLWESYEQYF,TGTGCCAGCAGCTTATGGGAATCCTACGAGCAGTACTTC,-,TRBJ2-7,-,TRBV11-1
CASISYGYEQYF,TGTGCCAGCATCTCTTACGGATACGAGCAGTACTTC,-,TRBJ2-7,few,TRBV6-4
CSASAGAYYDEQYF,TGCAGTGCTAGTGCAGGGGCCTACTACGATGAGCAGTACTTC,-,TRBJ2-7,-,TRBV20-1
CASSLGQGASYEQYF,TGTGCCAGCAGCTTGGGACAGGGTGCTTCCTACGAGCAGTACTTC,TRBD1,TRBJ2-7,-,TRBV5-4
CASSPQDRGMAPLHF,TGTGCCAGCTCACCCCAGGACAGGGGGATGGCACCCCTCCACTTT,TRBD1,TRBJ1-6,once,TRBV18
CASSLALAGKETQYF,TGTGCCAGCAGCCTGGCCCTAGCGGGGAAGGAGACCCAGTACTTC,TRBD2,TRBJ2-5,once,TRBV5-8
CASSLTAGAGGDYEQYF,TGTGCCAGCAGTTTAACGGCGGGAGCGGGAGGGGACTACGAGCAGTACTTC,TRBD2,TRBJ2-7,once,TRBV28
CASSPEGHNYGYTF,TGTGCCAGCTCACCAGAGGGACACAACTATGGCTACACCTTC,-,TRBJ1-2,-,TRBV18
CASSGTPYNEQFF,TGTGCCAGTAGCGGGACCCCGTACAATGAGCAGTTCTTC,-,TRBJ2-1,once,TRBV19
CASGPRTPKSSYEQYF,TGCGCCAGCGGCCCTCGGACACCCAAGAGCTCCTACGAGCAGTACTTC,-,TRBJ2-7,-,TRBV23-1
CASSPRGRILNTEAFF,TGCGCCAGCAGCCCGAGGGGCAGAATCTTGAACACTGAAGCTTTCTTT,-,TRBJ1-1,once,TRBV5-1
CASSYSIGTGANEQFF,TGTGCCAGCAGTTACTCGATAGGGACAGGGGCCAATGAGCAGTTCTTC,TRBD1,TRBJ2-1,-,TRBV6-5